In its sample, the clone carrying this TCR beta chain was seen once. The sample originates from a study of T cell changes during pregnancy in multiple sclerosis. Germline CDR1 MNHEY, CDR2 SVGAGI. CDR3 length equals 15 residues. The junction had 8 bases not matched to a gene; V was cut back by 2 bases and J by 6 bases. Some clones are missing from TCRdb's copy, which holds only in-frame ones; the method was immunoSEQ multiplex PCR. Here the sample spans tens of thousands of clones, just over 90% being singletons. The source of this sequence is a female donor in good health, enrolled as a control in a pregnancy study. The chain has TRBV6-5 and TRBJ1-2, with 8 bases identical to TRBD1. The input for sequencing was peripheral blood, taken in the second trimester of pregnancy. CDR3 sequence reads: CASSYTLRDRNGYTF. DNA of the CDR3: TGTGCCAGCAGTTACACCCTCCGGGACAGGAATGGCTACACCTTC.